This T cell receptor (beta chain) was identified in a study of shared clonotypes between healthy human individuals. Points from the study as a whole: Sharing of clonotypes among donors was expected to vary with sequencing depth.

The authors sequenced unsorted PBMC DNA on ten immunoSEQ deep assay plates. Measured with immunoSEQ multiplex PCR; TCRdb has only the in-frame clones, and not every one. Of 550,000 to 600,000 clones detected, just over 75% appear once; the ten largest clones hold about 12%. Details on this clone: Its antigen is unidentified.

Genomic DNA for unsorted samples, which was extracted with the QIAamp DNA Blood Mini kit, came from around 93 million PBMCs. The V gene's germline CDR1 is MNHEY and CDR2 SMNVEV (reference sequence). This CDR3 comprises 12 residues. Unmatched junction bases numbered 6, after V lost 6 bases and J lost 10 bases. This clonotype was obtained from a woman aged 40 to 50 in good health. Some clones in this sample may be carry-over from other donors' samples. The J gene is TRBJ1-1, the V gene TRBV27; 9 bases fit TRBD1. The specimen sequenced was PBMCs. CDR3 nucleotides: TGTGCCAGCAGAGGACAGGGGTTGGGAGCTTTCTTT. Protein sequence: CASRGQGLGAFF.